The 25 T cell receptor beta chains below all came from one sample that was sequenced in a study of Ad26.COV2.S vaccination and SARS-CoV-2 variants. The treatment denotes: roughly 20 received Ad26.COV2.S at low or high dose, single or two shots; roughly five received placebo; per-sample allocation not given. Day 63 following the first vaccine or placebo injection was when the samples were taken. Sequencing used immunoSEQ multiplex PCR; TCRdb keeps in-frame clones, though not all of them. The sample has 410,000 or so clones, 92% seen once. The sequenced sample was peripheral blood, obtained in a trial of Ad26.COV2.S vaccine versus placebo. These receptors all stem from a person between 18 and 65 years old who received the Ad26.COV2.S COVID-19 vaccine or a placebo.

V is TRBV3-1 (or the pseudogene TRBV3-2) and J is TRBJ2-7; TRBD2 agrees at 16 bases. From germline, CDR1 is LGHDT and CDR2 YNNKEL (reference sequence). V trimming: 4 bases; J trimming: 3 bases; junction bases outside the gene matches: 9. This CDR3 region has 18 residues. The CDR3 sequence is CASSPTGLAGGGFYEQYF. The CDR3 bases are TGTGCCAGCAGCCCGACGGGACTAGCGGGGGGGGGCTTCTACGAGCAGTACTTC.

The V and J genes are TRBV3-1 (or the pseudogene TRBV3-2) and TRBJ2-3; the D gene is possibly TRBD2 (7 bases). CDR1 and CDR2 (germline): LGHDT, YNNKEL (reference sequence). The CDR3 totals 14 residues. Trimming removed 4 bases from V and 4 bases from J, with 12 bases in between. The CDR3, as DNA: TGTGCCAGCAGCCGAGGAGGGGGGGCAGATACGCAGTATTTT. This translates into CASSRGGGADTQYF.

V gene TRBV29-1 combines with J gene TRBJ2-4; D gene unclear. V was cut by 4 bases and J by 7 bases, with 14 bases left in between. Germline CDR1 reads SQVTM; CDR2 reads ANQGSEA. This CDR3 spans 13 amino acids. The CDR3 loop reads CSVGVTAVNIQYF. The CDR3 DNA reads as TGCAGCGTTGGGGTTACGGCAGTGAACATTCAGTACTTC.

The J gene is TRBJ1-2, the V gene TRBV27; D possibly corresponds to TRBD1 (5 bases). The germline V gene encodes CDR1 MNHEY and CDR2 SMNVEV (reference sequence). The CDR3 extends over 14 amino acids. Trimming took off 2 bases at V and 0 bases at J, with 7 bases between the two ends. The CDR3 region is CASSLMGANYGYTF. For the CDR3, the DNA is TGTGCCAGCAGTTTAATGGGGGCTAACTATGGCTACACCTTC.

The gene calls are TRBV24-1 and TRBJ1-5, with D possibly matching TRBD1 (6 bases). Trimming left V 10 bases short and J 0 bases short, with 21 bases between. The CDR3 contains 17 residues. Per the germline V gene, CDR1 is KGHDR and CDR2 is SFDVKD. The CDR3: CATQDSGGYYSNQPQHF. CDR3 nucleotide sequence: TGTGCCACTCAGGACAGTGGGGGATATTATAGCAATCAGCCCCAGCATTTT.

The chain carries TRBV4-3 and TRBJ1-6; no reliable D call. The ends were cut back, 0 bases at V and 6 bases at J, with 9 bases in the middle. The CDR3 extends over 15 amino acids. CDR1 is LGHNA, CDR2 YSLEER, per germline. The CDR3 DNA reads TGCGCCAGCAGCCAAGATGTGGCCAGTAATTCACCCCTCCACTTT. Its protein product is CASSQDVASNSPLHF.

The rearrangement links TRBV6-2 or TRBV6-3 to TRBJ1-5; D gene unclear. CDR3 size: 13 residues. Trimming removed 0 bases from V and 11 bases from J, with 11 bases in between. Germline CDR1 and CDR2: MNHEY and SVGEGT. As DNA, the CDR3 is TGTGCCAGCAGTTACTCCGGATTTTTATCCCAGCATTTT. Translated: CASSYSGFLSQHF.

This clone has a single count. The junction shows a germline mismatch at one end, possibly a read error. The chain couples TRBV7-7 to TRBJ2-2; D not certain. Germline-derived CDR1 and CDR2 are SSHAT and FNYEAQ (reference sequence). CDR3 size: 14 residues. The CDR3 loop is CASSSARRDGELFF. CDR3 bases: TGTGCTAGCAGCTCGGCCCGAAGGGACGGGGAGCTGTTTTTT.

In its sample, this clone was seen once. V usage is TRBV28 and J usage is TRBJ2-7; D ambiguous. The ends were cut back, 7 bases at V and 4 bases at J, with 8 bases in the middle. This CDR3 spans 11 amino acids. Per germline, CDR1 MDHEN and CDR2 SYDVKM. The CDR3 sequence is CASTHSYEQYF. CDR3 coding DNA: TGTGCCAGCACACATTCTTACGAGCAGTACTTC.

V is TRBV9 and J is TRBJ2-7, with 7 nucleotides matching TRBD1. Trimming cost V 0 bases and J 1 base; bases outside gene matches: 4. The CDR3 runs to 15 residues. Germline loops: CDR1 SGDLS, CDR2 YYNGEE. CDR3: CASSVASGGSYEQYF. Here the CDR3 DNA reads TGTGCCAGCAGCGTAGCGTCAGGGGGATCCTACGAGCAGTACTTC.

Concerning this clone: The same CDR3 can be traced to other DNA sequences in this sample. The V gene is TRBV5-1, the J gene TRBJ2-3; TRBD2 matches at 7 bases. The J segment lost 3 bases and the V segment lost 4 bases, leaving 2 bases of the junction unmatched. Germline CDR1 and CDR2: SGHRS and YFSETQ. CDR3 length: 13 amino acids. Here the CDR3 reads CASSPGGTDTQYF. CDR3 bases: TGCGCCAGCAGCCCCGGGGGGACAGATACGCAGTATTTT.

This clone was observed a single time. This chain uses TRBV6-5 with TRBJ2-7, with D perhaps given as TRBD1 or TRBD2 (6 bases each). There are 16 residues in the CDR3. Trimming pared 0 bases from V and 4 bases from J, leaving 16 bases between. From germline, CDR1 is MNHEY and CDR2 SVGAGI. The chain's CDR3 is CASSYSSPGANYEQYF. The CDR3 DNA follows: TGTGCCAGCAGTTACTCGAGCCCGGGGGCGAATTACGAGCAGTACTTC.

This clone came up once. This sequence joins TRBV13 and TRBJ2-7, with 10 bases fitting TRBD1. V trimming: 8 bases; J trimming: 1 base; junction bases outside the gene matches: 11. This CDR3 is 16 amino acids long. The V gene's germline CDR1 is PRHDT and CDR2 FYEKMQ (reference sequence). The CDR3 region is CASHRGQGKKSYEQYF. The CDR3 DNA reads TGTGCCAGCCATAGGGGACAGGGGAAAAAATCCTACGAGCAGTACTTC. The variable domain in full, completed from reference TRBV13 and TRBJ2-7, reads AAGVIQSPRHLIKEKRETATLKCYPIPRHDTVYWYQQGPGQDPQFLISFYEKMQSDKGSIPDRFSAQQFSDYHSELNMSSLELGDSALYFCASHRGQGKKSYEQYFGPGTRLTVT.

The chain links TRBV5-6 to TRBJ2-7; D is ambiguous. The germline V gene has CDR1 SGHDT and CDR2 YYEEEE. This CDR3 has 15 residues. V shed 2 bases and J shed 3 bases, with 15 bases lying between them. Here the CDR3 DNA reads TGTGCCAGCAGCTTACAAGGGTTGTGGAACTACGAGCAGTACTTC. It specifies CASSLQGLWNYEQYF. Filled out from reference TRBV5-6 and TRBJ2-7, the complete variable domain reads DAGVTQSPTHLIKTRGQQVTLRCSPKSGHDTVSWYQQALGQGPQFIFQYYEEEERQRGNFPDRFSGHQFPNYSSELNVNALLLGDSALYLCASSLQGLWNYEQYFGPGTRLTVT.

V is TRBV5-8 and J is TRBJ1-2, with 9 bases identical to TRBD1. V was clipped by 4 bases and J by 3 bases; unmatched bases: 13. The CDR3 runs 17 residues. The germline gives CDR1 SGHTS, CDR2 YDEGEE. In DNA form, the CDR3 reads TGTGCCAGCAGCGGATATGACAAGGGACAGGGAGACTATGGCTACACCTTC. It translates to CASSGYDKGQGDYGYTF.

The rearrangement uses TRBV24-1 and TRBJ2-5, with D possibly matching TRBD1 (6 bases). The CDR3 is made up of 16 amino acids. CDR1 is KGHDR, CDR2 SFDVKD, per germline. V shed 5 bases and J shed 3 bases, with 18 bases lying between them. The CDR3 sequence is CATSAYRVPAEETQYF. The CDR3 DNA reads TGTGCCACCAGTGCTTACAGGGTGCCGGCTGAAGAGACCCAGTACTTC.

Only one count was recorded for this clone. The chain links TRBV28 to TRBJ2-3, with D tentatively TRBD2 (6 bases). The germline V and J ends were trimmed by 8 bases and 1 base, with 16 bases remaining between them. CDR3 length equals 15 residues. The germline gives CDR1 MDHEN, CDR2 SYDVKM. The CDR3 DNA is TGTGCCAGCCATACCCGGGGGTTGGGCACAGATACGCAGTATTTT. It specifies CASHTRGLGTDTQYF. Filled out from reference TRBV28 and TRBJ2-3, the complete variable domain reads DVKVTQSSRYLVKRTGEKVFLECVQDMDHENMFWYRQDPGLGLRLIYFSYDVKMKEKGDIPEGYSVSREKKERFSLILESASTNQTSMYLCASHTRGLGTDTQYFGPGTRLTVL.

The chain links TRBV5-4 to TRBJ1-2; D unresolved. The V gene lost 2 bases and the J gene lost 5 bases, with 10 bases spanning the gap. Germline values: CDR1 SGHNT, CDR2 YYREEE (reference sequence). The CDR3 totals 13 residues. This CDR3 is CASSFTRAYGYTF. CDR3 DNA sequence: TGTGCCAGCAGCTTTACTAGGGCTTATGGCTACACCTTC. Full variable domain (remainder filled in from reference TRBV5-4 and TRBJ1-2): ETGVTQSPTHLIKTRGQQVTLRCSSQSGHNTVSWYQQALGQGPQFIFQYYREEENGRGNFPPRFSGLQFPNYSSELNVNALELDDSALYLCASSFTRAYGYTFGSGTRLTVV.

This chain joins TRBV5-4 and TRBJ2-6; D remains unclear. Deletions cut 2 bases from V and 0 bases from J, with 3 bases between. Germline V gene lookup returns CDR1 SGHNT and CDR2 YYREEE (reference sequence). CDR3 length equals 14 residues. The CDR3 coding sequence is TGTGCCAGCAGCTTTTACTCTGGGGCCAACGTCCTGACTTTC. Translation gives CASSFYSGANVLTF.

The rearrangement links TRBV5-6 to TRBJ1-1; D is undetermined. With 1 base removed from V and 1 base from J, the gap between germline ends came to 8 bases. This CDR3 contains 14 residues. Germline V gene lookup returns CDR1 SGHDT and CDR2 YYEEEE. The CDR3: CASSLLMGNTEAFF. As DNA, the CDR3 is TGTGCCAGCAGCTTGCTTATGGGGAACACTGAAGCTTTCTTT. Full variable domain (remainder filled in from reference TRBV5-6 and TRBJ1-1): DAGVTQSPTHLIKTRGQQVTLRCSPKSGHDTVSWYQQALGQGPQFIFQYYEEEERQRGNFPDRFSGHQFPNYSSELNVNALLLGDSALYLCASSLLMGNTEAFFGQGTRLTVV.

This clone was detected once. V gene TRBV10-3 combines with J gene TRBJ1-2; 7 bases map to TRBD1. V was clipped by 8 bases and J by 4 bases; unmatched bases: 7. This CDR3 has 13 residues. The germline V gene encodes CDR1 ENHRY and CDR2 SYGVKD. The CDR3 coding sequence is TGTGCCATCTACAGGGGTGGAAGCTATGGCTACACCTTC. It codes for CAIYRGGSYGYTF.

The chain links TRBV27 to TRBJ1-1, with a possible D match to TRBD1 (5 bases). The CDR3 covers 15 residues. Looked up from germline, CDR1 is MNHEY and CDR2 is SMNVEV (reference sequence). V lost 1 base, J lost 1 base, and 10 bases lay in between. The CDR3 region is CASSLWGKKNTEAFF. CDR3 coding DNA: TGTGCCAGCAGTTTATGGGGCAAAAAGAACACTGAAGCTTTCTTT.

The chain is built from TRBV7-2 and TRBJ2-1; 7 positions match TRBD2. The junction had 4 bases not matched to a gene; V was cut back by 2 bases and J by 6 bases. The CDR3 length is 14 residues. The germline V gene has CDR1 SGHTA and CDR2 FQGNSA. Here the CDR3 reads CASSLRERGNEQFF. In nucleotides, the CDR3 is TGTGCCAGCAGCTTAAGGGAGCGGGGCAATGAGCAGTTCTTC.

V usage is TRBV7-9 and J usage is TRBJ2-5; tentatively, D is TRBD2 (6 bases). The CDR3 consists of 16 residues. CDR1 is SEHNR, CDR2 FQNEAQ, per germline (reference sequence). The ends were cut back, 3 bases at V and 4 bases at J, with 18 bases in the middle. CDR3 DNA: TGTGCCAGCAGCTTCACTGGGGCCCCGGGAGCAGAGACCCAGTACTTC. Translated, it gives CASSFTGAPGAETQYF.

This rearrangement joins TRBV9 to TRBJ2-3, with 11 bases fitting TRBD2. In germline, CDR1 is SGDLS, CDR2 YYNGEE. The CDR3 has 19 amino acids. Trimming removed 0 bases from V and 0 bases from J; junction bases left unmatched: 9. The CDR3 nucleotides read TGTGCCAGCAGCGTAGAGGCTAGCGGGGGGCTATCTAGCACAGATACGCAGTATTTT. It codes for CASSVEASGGLSSTDTQYF. Full variable domain (missing parts from reference TRBV9 and TRBJ2-3): DSGVTQTPKHLITATGQRVTLRCSPRSGDLSVYWYQQSLDQGLQFLIQYYNGEERAKGNILERFSAQQFPDLHSELNLSSLELGDSALYFCASSVEASGGLSSTDTQYFGPGTRLTVL.